This TCR beta chain originates from a study of T-cell reconstitution after alpha-beta-depleted transplantation in children. V was trimmed by 3 bases and J by 4 bases, leaving 9 bases between them. The CDR3 contains 14 residues. Germline V CDR1 and CDR2: SGHTA, FQGNSA. General observations from the study: Some patients' high day-60 TCRbeta diversity was traced to surviving recipient T cells and thymic progenitors. Expanded graft clones numbering several hundred reportedly gave rise to alpha-beta T cells about two months after transplant. T-cell numbers and diversity, one year after transplant, stemmed largely from T cells that were newly produced.

A library of TCRbeta sequences, prepared with unique molecular identifiers, was generated. TCRdb fed the PCR reads into MiXCR, producing one record per CDR3 protein. The sample holds about a million distinct CDR3 sequences, about 30% seen once. About this clonotype: Its antigen is not identified.

This chain connects TRBV7-2 to TRBJ1-4; TRBD1 might be the D (5 bases). This receptor was identified in a boy younger than two who had a stem cell transplant for SCID, so the T cells may come from the graft donor. Source: PBMCs, mostly from graft donor cells, taken 360 days after TCRalphabeta/CD19-depleted stem cell transplant. CDR3 protein: CASSFDSNNEKLFF. In DNA form, the CDR3 reads TGTGCCAGCAGCTTTGACAGTAATAATGAAAAACTGTTTTTT.